This TCR beta chain was found in a study of beta chain features in type 1 diabetes. Study overall: The patient and healthy donor groups were comparable for age, gender and cell yields. Whole-study findings and limits: Among all four CD4+ subsets, Type 1 diabetes patients had TCRB CDR3s that were moderately but significantly shorter.

With 4 bases removed from V and 2 bases from J, the gap between germline ends came to 13 bases. The germline V gene has CDR1 SGHDT and CDR2 YYEEEE. There are 16 residues in the CDR3. The authors sorted CD4+ naive, central memory, regulatory and stem cell-like memory cells via CD45RO/CCR7/CD25/CD127/CD95/CD27. This clone was detected a few times. Its antigen is still unknown. The isolated RNA, all of it, was reverse transcribed, so expressed TCRB transcripts were what got sequenced. Stem cell-like memory T cell samples yielded about a million reads on average. Libraries were prepared by immunoSEQ multiplex PCR; TCRdb keeps only in-frame clonotypes and omits some of them. This table has roughly 50,000 clones, roughly 48% appearing once.

This clonotype was obtained from a man aged 25-45 years with type 1 diabetes. V gene TRBV5-6 combines with J gene TRBJ2-6; D possibly corresponds to TRBD2 (6 bases). Sequencing input: stem cell memory CD4+ T cells from blood. Here the CDR3 reads CASSQLGGPGANVLTF. For the CDR3, the DNA is TGTGCCAGCAGCCAACTGGGGGGACCTGGGGCCAACGTCCTGACTTTC.